This TCR beta chain was retrieved from a study of brain T cells in children with intractable seizures (dated by TCRdb to about 2021). About the full investigation: Resected brain tissue from 53 pediatric epilepsy surgery cases was initially screened for immune gene transcripts with a NanoString immunology panel. Of the roughly twelve selected surgery cases, pre-surgery blood was also sequenced for eight, so four had brain tissue only. What the authors observed across the whole study: Because sequencing depth differed between pre- and post-surgery blood, the absence of clones from the pre-surgery sample may reflect undersampling. The patients' HCMV serostatus was not known, and viral specificity was inferred solely from CDR3 sequence similarity.

The CDR3 sequence holds 15 residues, the cysteine and phenylalanine included. The kept DNA is CDR3 alone, 45 bases in frame from the first base. This clone was seen only once. It lacks a known antigen. Base qualities are not recorded, but no much larger clone differs from it by a single base. Interpreted using the paper, the time point label stands for: blood from clinic visit 5 months post-surgery; TSC patient then seizure free. The surgery cases with the highest brain T cell transcript signatures were chosen for TCR beta chain sequencing of brain tissue, and also of blood when blood was available. Before surgery, patients had received at least one anti-epileptic drug. The TCR-sequenced patients were children whose drug-resistant epilepsy was caused by tuberous sclerosis complex, focal cortical dysplasia, Rasmussen encephalitis or hemimegalencephaly. The Monarch genomic DNA purification kit was used to extract bulk genomic DNA from unsorted brain tissue and from whole blood.

TCR beta chain sequences were generated from genomic DNA using the immunoSEQ assay. On the study's bioinformatics: Any CDR3 sequence that did not begin with the conserved framework cysteine at position 104 was removed by hand. Clonality was calculated as one minus the normalized Shannon's Diversity Index, with values ranging from 0 (maximal diversity) to 1 (oligoclonal). To check whether a given CDR3 had different frequencies in two samples, for example brain versus blood, chi-squared comparison-of-proportions tests were used. Public clonotypes were found through immuneACCESS searches, while the VDJdb browser was used to judge similarity to known antiviral clonotypes. The clones in this table, taken by TCRdb from immuneACCESS, are in-frame only. Not every clone is retained; where verified, under half of the shortfall comes from an unresolved V gene, and the cause of the rest is unknown. Clonal size and the V and J genes are those of that table, whereas D and trimming came from the DNA. This sample gives 300,000 to 400,000 clones in total; over 90% of them show up just once. The top ten constitute roughly 6% of the sample.

This sequence originates from a boy under two years old with tuberous sclerosis and intractable seizures. The sample was peripheral blood, taken around 5 months after surgery. Rearrangement joined TRBV21-1 to TRBJ2-3; the table's D call, TRBD1, has no DNA check behind it. TRBV21-1 is listed as a pseudogene. The DNA sequence reads TGTGCCAGCAGCAAAGAAGACAGGAAGGCAGATACGCAGTATTTT. It specifies CASSKEDRKADTQYF.